A single sample gave rise to the 5 T cell receptor beta chains below, sequenced in a study of tumor and adjacent non-tumor tissue in lung cancer. The library came from three nested PCR rounds adapted from ARM-PCR protocols. TCRdb processed the multiplex PCR reads anew with MiXCR; each CDR3 protein has one entry. The sample carries around 99,000 distinct CDR3 sequences, under 65% recorded once. No cell sorting was done before RNA was extracted from the tissue. Distant lung tissue was collected more than 3 cm away from the tumor edge. Sequenced: distant non-tumor lung tissue. The receptors originated from a man in his 60s with non-small cell lung cancer.

To note about this clonotype: At one of its ends the junction is not consistent with the germline gene, which may arise from a read error. V is TRBV29-1 and J is TRBJ2-1; D is unclear. This CDR3 contains 12 residues. Per germline, CDR1 SQVTM and CDR2 ANQGSEA. The CDR3 spells CSVEEIFNEQIF. CDR3 coding DNA: TGCAGCGTTGAAGAAATATTCAATGAGCAGATCTTC.

Regarding this clonotype: Because the CDR3 is missing its conserved closing phenylalanine or tryptophan, this is likely a read error. The V gene is TRBV11-3, the J gene TRBJ2-5; D ambiguous. The CDR3 sequence is 12 residues long. CDR1 and CDR2 from the germline V gene are SGHNT and YENEEA. In nucleotides, the CDR3 is TGTGCCAGCCAGACGAACCAAGAGATCCAGTACTAC. Its protein is CASQTNQEIQYY.

The genes are TRBV30 and TRBJ1-5; no clear D gene. V gave up 5 bases and J gave up 0 bases, with 14 bases separating them. Germline CDR1 is GTSNPN and CDR2 is SVGIG (reference sequence). The CDR3 has 15 residues. The CDR3 nucleotides read TGTGCCTGGGGACGTCAAGGCTCTAGCAATCAGCCCCAGCATTTT. Protein product: CAWGRQGSSNQPQHF.

This chain uses TRBV5-6 with TRBJ1-2; D gene ambiguous. The ends were cut back, 5 bases at V and 0 bases at J, with 11 bases in the middle. This CDR3 has 14 residues. Germline V gives CDR1 SGHDT, CDR2 YYEEEE. CDR3 sequence reads: CASSSKDPNYGYTF. The CDR3 nucleotides are TGTGCCAGCAGTTCGAAAGACCCTAACTATGGCTACACCTTC.

This chain connects TRBV20-1 to TRBJ2-1; 10 bases line up with TRBD2. The CDR3 consists of 15 residues. Germline CDR1 DFQATT, CDR2 SNEGSKA (reference sequence). V trimming: 3 bases; J trimming: 9 bases; junction bases outside the gene matches: 11. The DNA for the CDR3 is TGCAGTGCTAGGTCACTAGCGGGACGGTTGGGTGAGCAGTTCTTC. Protein sequence: CSARSLAGRLGEQFF.